These 25 T cell receptor beta chains came from one sample sequenced in a study of CXCR3-negative and CXCR3-positive naive CD8 T cells. The TRB cDNA libraries were prepared by 5' RACE with UMI labels. TCRdb re-called the 5' RACE reads and catalogs CDR3 proteins one per entry, DNA excluded. The table for this sample gives tens of thousands of distinct CDR3 sequences. Which antigens these TCRs recognize remains unknown. The study, taken as a whole, reports: For CXCR3-positive naive cells, TRB CDR3s were more hydrophobic than those of CXCR3-negative naive cells.

Sequencing used naive CXCR3+ CD8+ T cells from blood. Subset of the sample: CD45RO-CCR7+CD27+CD95- naive CD8+ T cells expressing CXCR3 (TNR3+). The receptor set was obtained from a human donor in good health. Some clones in this sample may be carry-over from other donors' samples.

V gene TRBV29-1 combines with J gene TRBJ2-2; TCRdb reports TRBD1, a call that lacks DNA to check it against. The CDR3 spans 14 residues. Germline V gene data show CDR1 as SQVTM and CDR2 as ANQGSEA. The CDR3 sequence: CSVAGQGITGELFF.

The chain carries TRBV28 and TRBJ2-5; without DNA, the TCRdb call of TRBD1 cannot be checked. The CDR3 is 12 residues long. Per the germline V gene, CDR1 is MDHEN and CDR2 is SYDVKM. Here the CDR3 reads CASTPPRGTQYF.

The rearrangement uses TRBV12-5 and TRBJ2-1; TCRdb's D call of TRBD1 is untestable without DNA. This CDR3 contains 13 residues. Per germline, CDR1 LGHNT and CDR2 FRNRAP. The CDR3 reads CASGLVPGDEQFF.

The chain combines TRBV14 with TRBJ1-4. Germline-derived CDR1 and CDR2 are SGHDN and FVKESK. This CDR3 has 15 amino acids. CDR3 amino acids: CASSQGFKSGEKLFF.

V gene TRBV29-1 combines with J gene TRBJ1-2; there is no DNA to check the TCRdb D call of TRBD1. The CDR3 covers 15 residues. Germline lookup yields CDR1 SQVTM and CDR2 ANQGSEA. CDR3: CSVEGLGQGLIGYTF.

The CDR3 here is CASSHPSGTGGLQPQHF. The J gene is TRBJ1-5, the V gene TRBV18; the TCRdb D gene call, TRBD1, has no DNA to confirm it. The CDR3 has 17 residues. The V gene's germline CDR1 is KGHSH and CDR2 LQKENI. Looking up the rest from reference TRBV18 and TRBJ1-5 gives the full variable domain: NAGVMQNPRHLVRRRGQEARLRCSPMKGHSHVYWYRQLPEEGLKFMVYLQKENIIDESGMPKERFSAEFPKEGPSILRIQQVVRGDSAAYFCASSHPSGTGGLQPQHFGDGTRLSIL.

The chain carries TRBV7-6 and TRBJ1-1. CDR1 is SGHVS, CDR2 FNYEAQ, per germline. The CDR3 loop spans 15 amino acids. CDR3 sequence: CASSPFVYERSEAFF.

The chain couples TRBV4-3 to TRBJ1-1. The CDR3 runs to 14 residues. CDR1 is LGHNA and CDR2 is YSLEER in the germline V gene. This CDR3 reads CASSQGLTDQEAFF.

The genes are TRBV9 and TRBJ2-7; TCRdb proposes TRBD2, but this gene call is untestable without DNA. This CDR3 contains 16 residues. Per the germline V gene, CDR1 is SGDLS and CDR2 is YYNGEE. CDR3 sequence: CASSAAPSGLSYEQYF.

The chain has TRBV4-3 and TRBJ2-1. CDR1 and CDR2 (germline): LGHNA, YSLEER. This CDR3 has 14 residues. This CDR3 reads CASSPSRLYNEQFF.

V usage is TRBV28 and J usage is TRBJ2-2; TCRdb selects TRBD1, and the lack of DNA leaves this call unchecked. Germline V gene lookup returns CDR1 MDHEN and CDR2 SYDVKM. The CDR3 length is 16 residues. The CDR3: CASSLAPAGTTGELFF.

The chain carries TRBV29-1 and TRBJ2-2. CDR1 SQVTM and CDR2 ANQGSEA come from the germline V gene. CDR3 length equals 13 residues. CDR3 loop: CSVVSVNTGELFF.

The chain combines TRBV7-3 with TRBJ2-7; TCRdb gives TRBD1 as the D gene, but with no DNA this cannot be confirmed. Germline CDR1 is SGHTA and CDR2 is FQGTGA. The CDR3 has 14 residues. The CDR3 loop is CASSSTGISYEQYF.

The V call is TRBV9, the J call TRBJ1-1. The CDR3 has 13 amino acids. Germline CDR1 reads SGDLS; CDR2 reads YYNGEE. CDR3 sequence reads: CASSPTGRTEAFF.

This chain connects TRBV15 to TRBJ2-3; TCRdb returns TRBD1, unconfirmable since there is no DNA. The CDR3 covers 16 residues. Germline-derived CDR1 and CDR2 are LNHNV and YYDKDF (reference sequence). CDR3 in amino acids: CATSREVAGVTDTQYF.

V is TRBV6-2 or TRBV6-3 and J is TRBJ2-7; TCRdb's assignment of TRBD1 cannot be checked, as there is no DNA. Germline CDR1 MNHEY, CDR2 SVGEGT. This CDR3 has 13 amino acids. This CDR3 is CASTQDRAHEQYF.

The chain recombines TRBV7-9 with TRBJ2-7; TCRdb proposes TRBD1, but this gene call is untestable without DNA. Looked up from germline, CDR1 is SEHNR and CDR2 is FQNEAQ (reference sequence). CDR3 length: 16 residues. CDR3 sequence reads: CASSGRDRGEEDEQYF.

V gene TRBV20-1 combines with J gene TRBJ2-7; the TCRdb call, TRBD2, lacks DNA for checking. The V gene's germline CDR1 is DFQATT and CDR2 SNEGSKA (reference sequence). The CDR3 extends over 18 amino acids. The CDR3 region is CSAPSPLAGGPLSYEQYF.

This chain links TRBV7-2 with TRBJ2-2; the TRBD1 assignment by TCRdb is unverifiable without DNA. Germline V gene sequence: CDR1 SGHTA, CDR2 FQGNSA. This CDR3 is 17 amino acids long. CDR3 region: CASSLVPRTVYTGELFF.

The chain joins TRBV9 to TRBJ2-7. CDR1 and CDR2 from the germline V gene are SGDLS and YYNGEE. The CDR3 runs to 11 residues. CDR3 residues: CASGTSYEQYF. The full variable domain, rest sourced from reference TRBV9 and TRBJ2-7, is DSGVTQTPKHLITATGQRVTLRCSPRSGDLSVYWYQQSLDQGLQFLIQYYNGEERAKGNILERFSAQQFPDLHSELNLSSLELGDSALYFCASGTSYEQYFGPGTRLTVT.

J is TRBJ2-5 and V is TRBV3-1. The germline V gene encodes CDR1 LGHDT and CDR2 YNNKEL (reference sequence). This CDR3 spans 14 amino acids. The CDR3 is CASSQEESRETQYF.

The chain carries TRBV7-8 and TRBJ2-1; lacking DNA, the TRBD2 call made by TCRdb goes unchecked. The CDR3 totals 16 residues. Germline CDR1 is SGHVS and CDR2 is FQNEAQ. The CDR3 protein is CASSLGLGGGWNEQFF.

V gene TRBV6-2 or TRBV6-3 combines with J gene TRBJ2-1. Per the germline V gene, CDR1 is MNHEY and CDR2 is SVGEGT. The CDR3 covers 13 residues. Here the CDR3 reads CASRTDANNEQFF.

The chain joins TRBV4-3 to TRBJ2-1. The CDR3 sequence is 16 residues long. The V gene's germline CDR1 is LGHNA and CDR2 YSLEER. The chain's CDR3 is CASSQDEMSVRGEQFF.

V is TRBV6-5 and J is TRBJ1-5. CDR1 is MNHEY, CDR2 SVGAGI, per germline. The CDR3 loop spans 13 amino acids. CDR3 residues: CASTAGYYQPQHF.